A selection of T cell receptor beta chains follows, all from one sample in a study of T cell repertoires in cytomegalovirus infection. TCRdb passed the reads through MiXCR, listing each CDR3 protein once. The data hold about 830,000 distinct CDR3 sequences, with less than 35% observed a single time. What these receptors recognize is not known. Sequenced here: cultured CD8+ T cells from PBMCs, sampled from culture after CMV antigen stimulation. Receptor source: a human donor in good health (CMV status not recorded). Some clones in this sample may be carry-over from other donors' samples. Both conserved end residues are part of each CDR3. D genes are given only for firm matches. Rows give clone size only sometimes, using once, few, many, or a class for an expanded clone.

D: NA
size: NA
V: TRBV11-1
J: TRBJ2-1
DNA: TGTGCCAGCAGCTTCTTCGGGACCCTCCCATACAATGAGCAGTTCTTC
CDR3: CASSFFGTLPYNEQFF

D: TRBD2
size: NA
V: TRBV29-1
J: TRBJ2-3
DNA: TGCAGCGCCTCCGAGCGGGGGGGGAGCACAGATACGCAGTATTTT
CDR3: CSASERGGSTDTQYF

D: NA
size: few
V: TRBV10-3
J: TRBJ2-2
DNA: TGTGCCATCAGTGCATTACAGGGATGGGAGCTGTTTTTT
CDR3: CAISALQGWELFF

D: NA
size: NA
V: TRBV20-1
J: TRBJ2-7
DNA: TGCAGTGCTAGGGGGCGGGACGGCGCTCCCTACGAGCAGTACTTC
CDR3: CSARGRDGAPYEQYF

D: NA
size: many
V: TRBV6-1
J: TRBJ1-2
DNA: TGTGCCAGCTTACAGGGCAGCAAATTCTATGGCTACACCTTC
CDR3: CASLQGSKFYGYTF

D: TRBD1
size: few
V: TRBV6-6
J: TRBJ1-6
DNA: TGTGCCATCGACAGGGGCAATTCACCCCTCCACTTT
CDR3: CAIDRGNSPLHF

D: TRBD2
size: NA
V: TRBV19
J: TRBJ2-5
DNA: TGTGCCAGTAGTCCCCTAGCGGGGATGGACGAGACCCAGTACTTC
CDR3: CASSPLAGMDETQYF

D: NA
size: NA
V: TRBV14
J: TRBJ2-1
DNA: TGTGCCAGCAGCCAAGGGGTGGTTGAGCAGTTCTTC
CDR3: CASSQGVVEQFF

D: NA
size: NA
V: TRBV6-1
J: TRBJ1-2
DNA: TGTGCCAGCCGCGGAAACGGCTATGGCTACACCTTC
CDR3: CASRGNGYGYTF

D: NA
size: NA
V: TRBV9
J: TRBJ2-3
DNA: TGTGCCAGCAGCGTTCCGGGCACAGATACGCAGTATTTT
CDR3: CASSVPGTDTQYF

D: NA
size: few
V: TRBV19
J: TRBJ2-3
DNA: TGTGCCAGTAGTTTCGGGGTCTGGGATACGCAGTATTTT
CDR3: CASSFGVWDTQYF

D: NA
size: NA
V: TRBV19
J: TRBJ1-1
DNA: TGTGCCAGTGGGAGGAGGGTCGACACTGAAGCTTTCTTT
CDR3: CASGRRVDTEAFF

D: TRBD1
size: few
V: TRBV6-5
J: TRBJ1-1
DNA: TGTGCCAGCAGTTGGACAGGGCGAACTGAAGCTTTCTTT
CDR3: CASSWTGRTEAFF

D: NA
size: few
V: TRBV27
J: TRBJ1-1
DNA: TGTGCCAGCAGTTTTGGCGGGGTGAACACTGAAGCTTTCTTT
CDR3: CASSFGGVNTEAFF

D: TRBD2
size: few
V: TRBV28
J: TRBJ2-1
DNA: TGTGCCAGCAGTTTCCCCGGACTAGCGGGGGGTGAGTTCTTC
CDR3: CASSFPGLAGGEFF

D: NA
size: NA
V: TRBV11-3
J: TRBJ2-1
DNA: TGTGCCAGCAGTTCAACTAGTTATGAGCAGTTCTTC
CDR3: CASSSTSYEQFF

D: NA
size: NA
V: TRBV2
J: TRBJ2-1
DNA: TGTGCCAGCAGGACCTCGCCGGCAGCTAGCTCCTACAATGAGCAGTTCTTC
CDR3: CASRTSPAASSYNEQFF

D: TRBD1
size: few
V: TRBV6-1
J: TRBJ1-1
DNA: TGTGCCAGCAGTTACGGGCCCAGGGGGGCTGAAGCTTTCTTT
CDR3: CASSYGPRGAEAFF

D: NA
size: NA
V: TRBV9
J: TRBJ1-3
DNA: TGTGCCAGCAGCGTAGGGCCAGCCGCCTCTGGAAACACCATATATTTT
CDR3: CASSVGPAASGNTIYF

D: NA
size: NA
V: TRBV28
J: TRBJ1-5
DNA: TGTGCCAGCAGTCCCCGACGGAGCAATCAGCCCCAGCATTTT
CDR3: CASSPRRSNQPQHF

D: TRBD1
size: NA
V: TRBV2
J: TRBJ1-1
DNA: TGTGCCAGCAGGATCAGGGGGCCGAACACTGAAGCTTTCTTT
CDR3: CASRIRGPNTEAFF

D: NA
size: NA
V: TRBV7-6
J: TRBJ1-2
DNA: TGTGCCAGCAGCCTAGGTGGCAGGTGGAACTATGGCTACACCTTC
CDR3: CASSLGGRWNYGYTF

D: TRBD2
size: once
V: TRBV12-3/TRBV12-4
J: TRBJ2-1
DNA: TGTGCCAGCAGTTTTCCCAGCGGGGGGGGCTACAATGAGCAGTTCTTC
CDR3: CASSFPSGGGYNEQFF